This TCR beta chain is drawn from a study of memory CD4+ T cells and cytomegalovirus serostatus. Overall study: Of the healthy Belgian adults, 9 or 10 were CMV seropositive and approximately 25 seronegative. Study results and limitations: Each of 65 to 75 CMV-associated TCRbeta sequences occurred in one to five individuals. The CMV-associated TCR signature appears largely within the CD4+ memory repertoire.

Single viable CD3+CD4+CD8-CD45RO+ cells were sorted as the memory CD4+ T cells. Serostatus was set by detecting CMV pp150, pp28, p38, p52 IgG. The data were produced by immunoSEQ multiplex PCR, yet TCRdb's version contains in-frame clones alone and is incomplete. Among approximately 53,000 clones listed, approximately 83% were seen once. A note on this clone: Its target is not known.

This TCR was sampled from an adult in good health and CMV-seronegative. Sequenced material: memory CD4+ T cells from blood.

The CDR3 protein is CASSRYSTENYGYTF. For the CDR3, the DNA is TGTGCCAGCAGTCGCTACTCGACAGAGAACTATGGCTACACCTTC. This chain links TRBV27 with TRBJ1-2; the D gene is possibly TRBD1 (5 bases). CDR1 MNHEY and CDR2 SMNVEV come from the germline V gene (reference sequence). The V end lost 5 bases, the J end lost 2 bases, and 15 bases lay between the germline ends. The CDR3 contains 15 residues.